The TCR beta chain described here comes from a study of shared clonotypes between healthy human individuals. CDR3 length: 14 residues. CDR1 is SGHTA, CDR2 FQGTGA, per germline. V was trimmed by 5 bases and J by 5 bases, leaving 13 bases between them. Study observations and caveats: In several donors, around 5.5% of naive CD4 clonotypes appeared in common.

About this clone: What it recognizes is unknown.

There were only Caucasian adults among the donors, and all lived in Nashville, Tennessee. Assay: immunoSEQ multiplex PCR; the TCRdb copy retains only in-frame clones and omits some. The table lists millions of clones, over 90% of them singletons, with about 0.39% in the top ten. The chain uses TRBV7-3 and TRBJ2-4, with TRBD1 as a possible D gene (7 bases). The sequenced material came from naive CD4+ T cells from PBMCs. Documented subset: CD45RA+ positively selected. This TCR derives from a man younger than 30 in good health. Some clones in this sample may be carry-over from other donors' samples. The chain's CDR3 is CASSISRGENIQYF. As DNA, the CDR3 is TGTGCCAGCAGCATCTCCAGGGGGGAAAACATTCAGTACTTC.